This TCR beta chain was identified in a study of long-term antiretroviral therapy in people with HIV. On this clone: Mismatch with germline at one junction end may stem from a read error.

CDR1 and CDR2 from the germline V gene are SEHNR and FQNEAQ (reference sequence). The CDR3 has 16 amino acids. The libraries were made with immunoSEQ v3.0 at survey level. The method was immunoSEQ multiplex PCR; TCRdb's version includes in-frame clones alone and lacks a portion of them. The table shows 15,000 to 20,000 clones, with roughly 91% occurring only once. The chain joins TRBV7-9 to TRBJ2-5; D remains unclear. Specimen: unsorted PBMCs, collected 3 years after starting antiretroviral therapy. The origin of this receptor is a man in his fifties with HIV. The CDR3 is CASSQDSSAVQETQYF. CDR3 DNA sequence: TGCGCCAGCAGCCAAGATTCGTCGGCGGTCCAAGAGACCCAGTACTTC.